These T cell receptor beta chains were read from a single sample in a study of a mutant IDH1 vaccine in newly diagnosed glioma. These TCRs are of unknown antigen specificity. Libraries were prepared by immunoSEQ multiplex PCR; TCRdb keeps only in-frame clonotypes and omits some of them. The sample lists about 27,000 clones, approximately 80% occurring once. Specimen: PBMCs, collected from a glioma patient whose treatment included an IDH1 peptide vaccine. Every receptor here comes from a man aged 35-49 years with glioma. Each CDR3 is given with its conserved first and last residue. D genes are given only for firm matches. Rows may omit the clone size; those that give it use once, few, many or a size class.

>.|TRBD1|TRBJ1-1|TRBV4-2
TGTGCCAGCAGCCAAGAAACCCTTGAGCTGGGGACAGGGGACACTGAAGCTTTCTTT
CASSQETLELGTGDTEAFF
>.|.|TRBJ1-5|TRBV18
TGTGCCAGCTCACCGGATGCGGGCCGGGGCAATCAGCCCCAGCATTTT
CASSPDAGRGNQPQHF
>few|TRBD1|TRBJ2-4|TRBV4-3
TGCGCCAGCAGCCAAGAACCAGGGGGAAACATTCAGTACTTC
CASSQEPGGNIQYF
>.|TRBD2|TRBJ2-6|TRBV19
TGTGCCAGTAGTATGCCCCGACTAGCTCGCTCTGGGGCCAACGTCCTGACTTTC
CASSMPRLARSGANVLTF
>.|.|TRBJ1-3|TRBV7-9
TGTGCCAGCAGCTCATCCGACACGAGTCTGGGTGTTGTTGGAAACACCATATATTTT
CASSSSDTSLGVVGNTIYF
>.|.|TRBJ2-5|TRBV14
TGTGCCAGCAGCCACTTCGGGACTGCCTTGGGACTTCAAGAGACCCAGTACTTC
CASSHFGTALGLQETQYF
>.|TRBD2|TRBJ2-7|TRBV14
TGTGCCAGCAGCCAAGATTTGACTAGCCGATCCTACTTC
CASSQDLTSRSYF
>.|.|TRBJ1-6|TRBV16
TGTGCCAGCAGCCAATCTGCCCAGGAAAATTCACCCCTCCACTTT
CASSQSAQENSPLHF
>.|TRBD2|TRBJ2-5|TRBV29-1
TGCAGCGTGGGAGGGTACGTTTTGGGTGTTGGAGAGACCCAGTACTTC
CSVGGYVLGVGETQYF
>.|TRBD1|TRBJ2-3|TRBV7-2
TGTGCCAGCAGCTTCGCAGGGGGCTCCCTCACAGATACGCAGTATTTT
CASSFAGGSLTDTQYF